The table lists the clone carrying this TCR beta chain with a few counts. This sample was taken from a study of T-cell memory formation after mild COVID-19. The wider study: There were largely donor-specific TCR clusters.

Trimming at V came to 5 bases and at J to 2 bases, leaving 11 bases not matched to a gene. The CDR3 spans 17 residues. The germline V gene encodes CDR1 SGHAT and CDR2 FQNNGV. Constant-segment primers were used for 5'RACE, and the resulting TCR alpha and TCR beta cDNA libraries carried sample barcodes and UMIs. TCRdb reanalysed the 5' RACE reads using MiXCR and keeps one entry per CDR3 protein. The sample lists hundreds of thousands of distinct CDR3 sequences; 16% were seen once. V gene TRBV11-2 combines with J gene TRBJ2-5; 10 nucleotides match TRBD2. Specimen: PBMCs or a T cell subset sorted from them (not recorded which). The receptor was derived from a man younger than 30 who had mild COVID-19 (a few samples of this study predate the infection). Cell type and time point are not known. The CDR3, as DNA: TGTGCCAGCAGCCCAGAACTAGCGGGGAGGGTTCAAGAGACCCAGTACTTC. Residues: CASSPELAGRVQETQYF.